This T cell receptor beta chain was recovered during a study of cytomegalovirus exposure and HLA in healthy donors. Study results and caveats: CMV antigen specificity was confirmed in vitro for three CMV-associated chains. Likely technical artifact: a cluster of highly shared sequence variants. By a later analysis, the bulk of CMV-associated TCR beta chains appeared HLA-restricted.

Points on this clone: The target antigen is unknown. The junction departs from germline at one end; a sequencing error may be responsible.

The PCR made use of 60 Vbeta and 13 Jbeta primers. The method was immunoSEQ multiplex PCR; TCRdb's version includes in-frame clones alone and lacks a portion of them. The sample has about 84,000 clones; about 77% are singletons. Germline CDR1 reads MDHEN; CDR2 reads SYDVKM. The CDR3 length is 18 residues. The sample consisted of PBMCs. This TCR was recovered from a male donor in good health and CMV-seropositive. J is TRBJ2-1 and V is TRBV28; 10 positions match TRBD1. CDR3 DNA: TGTGCCATCAGTTCCCCGGAGTCTGGGACAGGGGATTACAATGAGCAGTTCTTC. Its protein product is CAISSPESGTGDYNEQFF.